The clone carrying this T cell receptor (beta chain) was observed a handful of times. Germline V gene sequence: CDR1 SNHLY, CDR2 FYNNEI. CDR3 length: 15 amino acids. V lost 10 bases, J lost 2 bases, and 21 bases lay in between. The sample comes from a study of cytomegalovirus exposure and HLA in healthy donors. PCR employed 60 Vbeta and 13 Jbeta primers. This table comes from immunoSEQ multiplex PCR, and its TCRdb copy is limited to in-frame clones, with some not included. There are some 220,000 clones in the sample; around 84% occur only once, and about 0.25% lies in the top ten. The sequencing input was PBMCs. The receptor comes from a girl aged 2-9 years in good health and CMV-seronegative. This sequence joins TRBV2 and TRBJ2-7; tentative D call: TRBD2 (6 bases). The CDR3 loop reads CATEVGGVPTYEQYF. The CDR3 coding sequence is TGTGCCACCGAGGTCGGCGGGGTCCCAACCTACGAGCAGTACTTC.